This is a list of T cell receptor beta chains from one sample in a study of CD8 T cells in ankylosing spondylitis. TCRdb itself ran the 5' RACE reads through MiXCR, one entry per CDR3 protein. This sample yields approximately 220,000 distinct CDR3 sequences, of which about 16% are seen a single time; under 55% belongs to the top ten. Sequenced: blood, either unsorted or a sorted T cell fraction (not recorded which). These receptors all come from a male donor with ankylosing spondylitis. CDR3s include the opening cysteine and the closing phenylalanine or tryptophan. D genes are given only for firm matches. A clone size is listed for some rows: how often the clone was seen (once, few, many), or a class if it is expanded.

>TRBJ1-2|NA|TRBV13|NA
CASSGLGGYGYTF
TGTGCCAGCAGCGGTCTGGGAGGCTATGGCTACACCTTC
>TRBJ1-2|NA|TRBV5-1|TRBD1
CASSLGQGAAGYGYTF
TGCGCCAGCAGCTTGGGACAGGGGGCAGCTGGCTATGGCTACACCTTC
>TRBJ2-1|NA|TRBV29-1|NA
CSVDSGASYNEQFF
TGCAGCGTTGATTCAGGGGCCTCCTACAATGAGCAGTTCTTC
>TRBJ1-1|few|TRBV11-2|NA
CASSQWDTEAFF
TGTGCCAGCAGCCAATGGGACACTGAAGCTTTCTTT
>TRBJ1-3|NA|TRBV27|NA
CASSLDRTGNTIYF
TGTGCCAGCAGCCTAGACAGGACTGGAAACACCATATATTTT
>TRBJ2-3|many|TRBV29-1|NA
CSGEGEGTDTQYF
TGCAGCGGTGAGGGGGAGGGAACAGATACGCAGTATTTT
>TRBJ1-1|NA|TRBV19|NA
CASSMGAFEAFF
TGTGCCAGTAGCATGGGGGCCTTCGAAGCTTTCTTT
>TRBJ2-3|NA|TRBV12-3/TRBV12-4|TRBD2
CASSSLAAGAPDTQYF
TGTGCCAGCAGTTCTCTAGCGGCTGGGGCCCCAGATACGCAGTATTTT
>TRBJ2-1|many|TRBV10-3|TRBD2
CAISEDPGRLAGVTSYNEQFF
TGTGCCATCAGTGAGGACCCCGGGCGACTAGCGGGGGTAACCTCCTACAATGAGCAGTTCTTC
>TRBJ1-3|many|TRBV12-3/TRBV12-4|NA
CASSAGTAGNTIYF
TGTGCCAGCAGCGCTGGGACCGCTGGAAACACCATATATTTT
>TRBJ2-7|few|TRBV4-3|TRBD2
CASSQDLAGIYEQYF
TGCGCCAGCAGCCAAGATCTAGCGGGAATCTACGAGCAGTACTTC
>TRBJ2-5|NA|TRBV9|TRBD2
CASSVEGAGVETQYF
TGTGCCAGCAGCGTAGAGGGAGCGGGAGTGGAGACCCAGTACTTC
>TRBJ2-1|NA|TRBV9|TRBD2
CASSVFPTPGGQYNEQFF
TGTGCCAGCAGCGTGTTCCCAACACCGGGGGGGCAATACAATGAGCAGTTCTTC
>TRBJ2-5|few|TRBV9|NA
CATLGPPVWAGTQYF
TGTGCCACACTAGGACCGCCAGTTTGGGCAGGGACCCAGTACTTC
>TRBJ2-2|NA|TRBV5-1|NA
CASSFAERLEGSGELFF
TGCGCCAGCAGCTTTGCCGAGAGACTAGAAGGCAGCGGGGAGCTGTTTTTT
>TRBJ2-7|NA|TRBV4-1|NA
CASSQDRDDGEQYF
TGCGCCAGCAGCCAAGATAGGGACGACGGCGAGCAGTACTTC
>TRBJ1-4|NA|TRBV11-2|NA
CASSATNEKLFF
TGTGCCAGCAGCGCAACCAACGAAAAACTGTTTTTT
>TRBJ2-7|many|TRBV4-1|NA
CASSQGGFFSYEQYF
TGCGCCAGCAGCCAGGGGGGCTTTTTCTCCTACGAGCAGTACTTC
>TRBJ1-2|NA|TRBV28|NA
CASSLGRLGYGYTF
TGTGCCAGCAGTTTGGGGCGGTTGGGCTATGGCTACACCTTC
>TRBJ2-7|NA|TRBV29-1|TRBD1
CSVEADRGTYEQYF
TGCAGCGTTGAAGCGGACAGGGGAACCTACGAGCAGTACTTC
>TRBJ2-1|many|TRBV29-1|NA
CSAPGHPSDEQFF
TGCAGCGCCCCGGGACACCCTTCGGATGAGCAGTTCTTC
>TRBJ2-2|once|TRBV24-1|NA
CATSDLRGALGTGELFF
TGTGCCACCAGTGATTTGAGGGGGGCGCTGGGCACCGGGGAGCTGTTTTTT
>TRBJ2-5|NA|TRBV6-1|NA
CASSPIRAGETQYF
TGTGCCAGCTCCCCCATCCGGGCGGGGGAGACCCAGTACTTC
>TRBJ2-7|NA|TRBV7-9|TRBD2
CASSLTSGVSYEQYF
TGTGCCAGCAGCTTGACTAGCGGAGTTTCCTACGAGCAGTACTTC
>TRBJ2-7|few|TRBV20-1|TRBD2
CSARAGTSGTTPSYEQYF
TGCAGTGCTAGAGCCGGGACTAGCGGGACTACTCCCTCATACGAGCAGTACTTC
>TRBJ2-7|NA|TRBV4-1|TRBD2
CASSVRGGGQGEQYF
TGCGCCAGCAGCGTCCGGGGCGGGGGGCAAGGCGAGCAGTACTTC
>TRBJ2-6|NA|TRBV12-3/TRBV12-4|TRBD1
CASSSPRDRYSGANVLTF
TGTGCCAGCAGTTCACCTCGGGACAGATACTCTGGGGCCAACGTCCTGACTTTC
>TRBJ2-3|NA|TRBV15|NA
CATRDQGDTQYF
TGTGCCACCAGAGACCAGGGTGATACGCAGTATTTT
>TRBJ1-1|NA|TRBV30|NA
CAWTLTLGGEAFF
TGTGCCTGGACCTTGACCCTGGGCGGTGAAGCTTTCTTT
>TRBJ2-7|NA|TRBV9|NA
CASSRGEYEQYF
TGTGCCAGCAGCCGCGGGGAATACGAGCAGTACTTC
>TRBJ2-7|few|TRBV9|NA
CASSVGGAVYEQYF
TGTGCCAGCAGCGTAGGGGGGGCGGTGTACGAGCAGTACTTC
>TRBJ2-1|few|TRBV2|TRBD1
CASSHTGDGYNEQFF
TGTGCCAGCAGCCACACAGGGGATGGCTACAATGAGCAGTTCTTC
>TRBJ1-2|many|TRBV4-1|TRBD1
CASSQDLGTGPALGYGYTF
TGCGCCAGCAGCCAAGACTTGGGGACAGGGCCCGCCCTGGGCTATGGCTACACCTTC
>TRBJ2-7|NA|TRBV29-1|NA
CSVEEAGAYEQYF
TGCAGCGTTGAAGAAGCAGGGGCCTACGAGCAGTACTTC
>TRBJ2-2|NA|TRBV11-1|TRBD2
CASSLDPWTSGISGELFF
TGTGCCAGCAGCTTAGACCCATGGACTAGCGGGATTTCCGGGGAGCTGTTTTTT
>TRBJ2-5|NA|TRBV13|TRBD1
CASSSGQGTQETQYF
TGTGCCAGCAGTTCGGGACAGGGCACACAAGAGACCCAGTACTTC
>TRBJ2-1|many|TRBV4-1|NA
CASSQESGSYNEQFF
TGCGCCAGCAGCCAAGAAAGCGGTTCCTACAATGAGCAGTTCTTC
>TRBJ2-2|NA|TRBV11-3|TRBD1
CASSPAKGQINTGELFF
TGTGCCAGCAGCCCAGCCAAGGGACAGATAAACACCGGGGAGCTGTTTTTT
>TRBJ1-1|NA|TRBV21-1|NA
CASSKDPLGVGAEAFF
TGTGCCAGCAGCAAAGACCCTCTGGGGGTTGGGGCTGAAGCTTTCTTT
>TRBJ2-1|few|TRBV7-9|TRBD2
CASSSGLAPYNEQFF
TGTGCCAGCAGCTCGGGACTAGCGCCCTACAATGAGCAGTTCTTC
>TRBJ2-1|NA|TRBV7-9|TRBD2
CASISGENNEQFF
TGTGCCAGCATCAGCGGGGAGAACAATGAGCAGTTCTTC
>TRBJ1-5|few|TRBV12-3/TRBV12-4|NA
CASSEQGDLQPQHF
TGTGCCAGCAGTGAGCAGGGCGACCTCCAGCCCCAGCATTTT
>TRBJ2-1|NA|TRBV29-1|NA
CSVLATDRSSYNEQFF
TGCAGCGTTTTAGCTACTGACAGGAGCTCCTACAATGAGCAGTTCTTC
>TRBJ1-1|many|TRBV5-1|NA
CASMLGAGITNTEAFF
TGCGCCAGCATGTTGGGGGCTGGAATTACGAACACTGAAGCTTTCTTT
>TRBJ2-7|NA|TRBV6-1|TRBD1
CASRGQGTHEQYF
TGTGCCAGCAGAGGACAGGGGACCCACGAGCAGTACTTC